The rows below give T cell receptor beta chains drawn from one sample of a study of blood T cell repertoires in COVID-19. Repertoires were generated with immunoSEQ multiplex PCR, while TCRdb's copy carries only in-frame clones and drops some. The data contain some 50,000 clones, 84% of them singletons. The sequenced sample consisted of peripheral blood. Source of these receptors: a man aged 45-65 years with acute or convalescent COVID-19. Both conserved end residues are part of each CDR3. A D gene is named only where the DNA matches it firmly. Clone sizes are given selectively: once, few, many, or a class where the clone is expanded.

V gene	clone size	J gene	D gene	CDR3 protein	CDR3 DNA
TRBV19	NA	TRBJ1-2	TRBD1	CASSAQGDYGYTF	TGTGCCAGTAGTGCACAGGGGGACTATGGCTACACCTTC
TRBV15	NA	TRBJ2-5	NA	CATSRSSGLAGGETQYF	TGTGCCACCAGCAGATCCAGCGGACTGGCTGGAGGAGAGACCCAGTACTTC
TRBV11-2	NA	TRBJ2-2	TRBD2	CASSLTSGRNGELFF	TGTGCCAGCAGCTTAACTAGCGGGAGAAACGGGGAGCTGTTTTTT
TRBV15	NA	TRBJ2-3	NA	CATSRETPGHRTDTQYF	TGTGCCACCAGCAGGGAAACCCCGGGACATCGGACAGATACGCAGTATTTT
TRBV10-3	NA	TRBJ1-4	NA	CAISVDTRQKLFF	TGTGCCATCAGTGTCGACACTAGACAAAAACTGTTTTTT
TRBV7-9	NA	TRBJ2-3	NA	CASEGDTQYF	TGTGCCAGTGAGGGAGATACGCAGTATTTT
TRBV6-1	NA	TRBJ2-3	TRBD2	CASSVLGTSGRITQYF	TGTGCCAGCAGTGTACTTGGGACTAGCGGGAGGATTACGCAGTATTTT
TRBV5-5	NA	TRBJ1-2	NA	CASREQDRSYGYTF	TGTGCCAGCAGGGAACAGGACAGAAGCTATGGCTACACCTTC
TRBV7-9	NA	TRBJ2-7	NA	CASSLTRAGRYEQYF	TGTGCCAGCAGCTTAACCAGGGCTGGGAGGTACGAGCAGTACTTC
TRBV18	NA	TRBJ1-1	TRBD1	CASSRPGTAMNTEAFF	TGTGCCAGCTCACGACCAGGGACAGCGATGAACACTGAAGCTTTCTTT
TRBV2	NA	TRBJ1-1	TRBD1	CASSFGTDNTEAFF	TGTGCCAGCAGTTTCGGGACAGACAACACTGAAGCTTTCTTT
TRBV19	NA	TRBJ2-7	NA	CASSMRQIPSYEQYF	TGTGCCAGTAGTATGAGGCAAATCCCCTCCTACGAGCAGTACTTC
TRBV19	NA	TRBJ2-1	NA	CASSSWQGSYNEQFF	TGTGCCAGTTCCAGCTGGCAGGGCTCCTACAATGAGCAGTTCTTC
TRBV7-2	NA	TRBJ2-7	NA	CASSRKGWGQDYEQYF	TGTGCCAGCAGCCGGAAGGGGTGGGGGCAAGACTACGAGCAGTACTTC
TRBV19	few	TRBJ1-4	TRBD1	CASSIGANPGQVPEKLFF	TGTGCCAGTAGTATTGGGGCTAACCCGGGACAGGTGCCTGAAAAACTGTTTTTT